The 23 T cell receptor beta chains presented below share a single source sample, sequenced in a study of CD8 T cells in Susac syndrome. RNA in amounts of about 0.5 to 1 ug was reverse transcribed with random hexamers. TCRdb re-analysed the immunoSEQ multiplex PCR reads in MiXCR, keeping a single row per CDR3 protein. Among about 300,000 distinct CDR3 sequences listed, 92% were seen once. The specimen was CD4+ T cells from PBMCs. These receptors all stem from a human donor with multiple sclerosis.

The chain is built from TRBV28 and TRBJ1-2; D unclear. The CDR3 is 14 residues long. Germline lookup yields CDR1 MDHEN and CDR2 SYDVKM. Trimming stripped 3 bases from V and 4 bases from J, with 12 bases between. In DNA form, the CDR3 reads TGTGCCAGCAGTTTGGGTCGGACGGGCTATGGCTACACCTTC. Its protein is CASSLGRTGYGYTF.

This chain links TRBV3-1 with TRBJ2-2; D is ambiguous. The germline CDR1 and CDR2 sequences are LGHDT and YNNKEL (reference sequence). The CDR3 is made up of 16 amino acids. V shed 1 base and J shed 4 bases, with 13 bases lying between them. CDR3 region: CASSQGSIPSTGELFF. DNA of the CDR3: TGTGCCAGCAGCCAAGGATCTATCCCCAGCACCGGGGAGCTGTTTTTT. Complete variable domain (other parts from reference TRBV3-1 and TRBJ2-2): DTAVSQTPKYLVTQMGNDKSIKCEQNLGHDTMYWYKQDSKKFLKIMFSYNNKELIINETVPNRFSPKSPDKAHLNLHINSLELGDSAVYFCASSQGSIPSTGELFFGEGSRLTVL.

The rearrangement joins TRBV7-3 to TRBJ2-1; weak D call: TRBD2 (6 bases). Germline V gene data show CDR1 as SGHTA and CDR2 as FQGTGA. V was cut by 3 bases and J by 12 bases, with 21 bases left in between. CDR3 length equals 15 residues. CDR3 sequence: CASSLTGLADARQFF. The CDR3 DNA reads as TGTGCCAGCAGCTTGACGGGACTGGCGGACGCCAGGCAGTTCTTC.

In its sample, this clonotype was seen once. The J gene is TRBJ2-1, the V gene TRBV12-3 or TRBV12-4; 8 positions agree with TRBD2. V dropped 6 bases and J dropped 4; count of bases not matched to a gene: 8. CDR3 length equals 15 residues. CDR3 protein: CASRYRGGPYNEQFF. CDR3 DNA: TGTGCCAGCAGATATCGGGGGGGGCCTTACAATGAGCAGTTCTTC.

The V gene is TRBV12-3 or TRBV12-4, the J gene TRBJ2-3, with D tentatively TRBD1 or TRBD2 (5 bases each). Trimming took 6 bases from V and 1 from J, leaving 14 bases between them. The CDR3 length is 15 residues. The CDR3 DNA follows: TGTGCCAGCAGGCAGGGTGCCGGGGGCACAGATACGCAGTATTTT. The encoded protein is CASRQGAGGTDTQYF.

The rearrangement joins TRBV7-9 to TRBJ2-3, with TRBD2 matching over 8 bases. This CDR3 region has 15 residues. Germline V CDR1 and CDR2: SEHNR, FQNEAQ (reference sequence). V was clipped by 6 bases and J by 3 bases; unmatched bases: 8. In nucleotides, the CDR3 is TGTGCCAGCAGGCGGGGGGAGATGAGGACAGATACGCAGTATTTT. As protein: CASRRGEMRTDTQYF.

In its sample, this clonotype was seen a few times. The chain uses TRBV7-9 and TRBJ2-3; D possibly corresponds to TRBD2 (6 bases). The CDR3 runs to 12 residues. Germline V gene data show CDR1 as SEHNR and CDR2 as FQNEAQ (reference sequence). The germline V and J ends were trimmed by 8 bases and 2 bases, with 8 bases remaining between them. CDR3 amino acids: CASSRDTDTQYF. The CDR3 DNA reads as TGTGCCAGCTCGCGGGACACAGATACGCAGTATTTT.

V and J are TRBV12-3 or TRBV12-4 and TRBJ2-2, with 7 bases that match TRBD1. The CDR3 has 15 residues. The ends lost 6 bases at V and 4 bases at J; junction bases unmatched: 8. This CDR3 is CASSLTGATTGELFF. The CDR3 bases are TGTGCCAGCAGCCTAACAGGGGCGACCACCGGGGAGCTGTTTTTT.

The genes are TRBV19 and TRBJ2-1; 8 nucleotides match TRBD1. The V segment lost 4 bases and the J segment 7 bases; nucleotides outside the gene matches: 9. This CDR3 contains 15 residues. Germline lookup yields CDR1 LNHDA and CDR2 SQIVND (reference sequence). The CDR3 DNA reads as TGTGCCAGTAGTACCGGACAGGGTGGCTGGAATGAGCAGTTCTTC. Translated: CASSTGQGGWNEQFF.

The chain is built from TRBV3-1 and TRBJ2-5, with 7 bases aligning to TRBD1. The V gene end was trimmed by 1 base and the J gene end by 0 bases; junction bases not matched to a gene: 5. Germline V gives CDR1 LGHDT, CDR2 YNNKEL (reference sequence). This CDR3 is 16 amino acids long. The CDR3 coding sequence is TGTGCCAGCAGCCAAGGACAGGGTTACTACCAAGAGACCCAGTACTTC. Its translation is CASSQGQGYYQETQYF.

The chain carries TRBV7-9 and TRBJ2-3; the D gene is possibly TRBD2 (8 bases). V was clipped by 5 bases and J by 2 bases, with 20 bases between them. Germline V gives CDR1 SEHNR, CDR2 FQNEAQ (reference sequence). The CDR3 covers 17 residues. The CDR3 loop reads CASSHPGGDRYTDTQYF. CDR3 nucleotides: TGTGCCAGCAGCCATCCGGGGGGGGACAGATACACAGATACGCAGTATTTT.

This chain connects TRBV7-2 to TRBJ2-7, with 7 bases lining up with TRBD1. Germline V gives CDR1 SGHTA, CDR2 FQGNSA. The V segment lost 6 bases and the J segment 3 bases; nucleotides outside the gene matches: 8. CDR3 size: 14 residues. The CDR3 nucleotides read TGTGCCAGCAGTCGGACAGGCGTTTTCTACGAGCAGTACTTC. Translated, it gives CASSRTGVFYEQYF.

V is TRBV5-1 and J is TRBJ2-7; tentative D call: TRBD1 (6 bases). V was cut by 4 bases and J by 3 bases, with 20 bases left in between. The CDR3 runs to 16 residues. CDR1 and CDR2 from the germline V gene are SGHRS and YFSETQ. CDR3 DNA sequence: TGCGCCAGCAGCGCTATGTGGGGGCAAAGGGGCTACGAGCAGTACTTC. Translated: CASSAMWGQRGYEQYF.

The count of this clonotype is one. The chain recombines TRBV9 with TRBJ2-2; possibly TRBD1 for D (5 bases). CDR3 size: 13 residues. Germline CDR1 reads SGDLS; CDR2 reads YYNGEE. V lost 1 base and J 7 bases, leaving 8 bases between the germline ends. The CDR3 reads CASSVSGIGELFF. In nucleotides, the CDR3 is TGTGCCAGCAGCGTATCAGGGATCGGGGAGCTGTTTTTT.

V and J are TRBV5-4 and TRBJ2-3, with D possibly TRBD2 on 6 matching bases. Germline loops: CDR1 SGHNT, CDR2 YYREEE (reference sequence). V was clipped by 4 bases and J by 2 bases, with 14 bases between them. This CDR3 has 15 residues. The CDR3 region is CASSLLANPTDTQYF. The DNA for the CDR3 is TGTGCCAGCAGCCTGCTAGCGAACCCCACAGATACGCAGTATTTT.

This clonotype occurred a few times. The chain employs TRBV25-1 and TRBJ2-3; 7 bases fit TRBD1. CDR3 size: 14 residues. CDR1 is MGHDK and CDR2 is SYGVNS in the germline V gene. V was clipped by 5 bases and J by 0 bases; unmatched bases: 2. The CDR3 bases are TGTGCCAGCAGTCCGGGACAGAGCACAGATACGCAGTATTTT. Protein: CASSPGQSTDTQYF.

This chain uses TRBV7-4 with TRBJ1-2, with TRBD1 as a possible D gene (5 bases). This CDR3 is 15 amino acids long. Germline lookup yields CDR1 SGHVT and CDR2 SQSDAQ. The V end was cut by 5 bases, the J end by 5 bases, with 18 bases between. The CDR3 is CASSKGLDLDYGYTF. CDR3 coding DNA: TGTGCCAGCAGCAAGGGGTTGGATTTGGATTATGGCTACACCTTC.

The CDR3 nucleotides are TGTGCCAGCAGCTTAGAAAGTGGACCTGGGCCGTATGGCTACACCTTC. Protein sequence: CASSLESGPGPYGYTF. V and J are TRBV7-9 and TRBJ1-2; D gene unclear. The V and J ends lost 1 base and 5 bases respectively, with 17 bases between them. The CDR3 runs to 16 residues. The germline gives CDR1 SEHNR, CDR2 FQNEAQ (reference sequence).

This clonotype was counted only a few times. This chain joins TRBV12-3 or TRBV12-4 and TRBJ2-5, with D possibly being TRBD1 or TRBD2 (5 bases each). The CDR3 totals 13 residues. Between the trimmed V and J ends, which lost 3 bases and 4 bases, there was a span of 9 bases. CDR3 loop: CASSLRGGETQYF. The CDR3 bases are TGTGCCAGCAGTTTGCGTGGGGGAGAGACCCAGTACTTC.

V and J are TRBV30 and TRBJ2-7; 9 nucleotides line up with TRBD1. CDR1 is GTSNPN, CDR2 SVGIG, per germline (reference sequence). The CDR3 is 13 residues long. Trimming took 3 bases from V and 4 from J; bases not matched to a gene: 4. In DNA form, the CDR3 reads TGTGCCTGGAGACAGGGGGCGGCGTACGAGCAGTACTTC. It encodes CAWRQGAAYEQYF.

The V and J genes are TRBV7-9 and TRBJ1-4; D unclear. V lost 3 bases and J lost 8, with 13 bases in between. The germline V gene encodes CDR1 SEHNR and CDR2 FQNEAQ (reference sequence). The CDR3 loop spans 14 amino acids. CDR3 nucleotides: TGTGCCAGCAGCTTGGGCAGGCCTTCAGAAAAACTGTTTTTT. This sequence encodes CASSLGRPSEKLFF.

The J gene is TRBJ2-7, the V gene TRBV5-1; 10 bases are a match to TRBD1. The germline V gene encodes CDR1 SGHRS and CDR2 YFSETQ. J gave up 6 bases and V 5 bases, and 14 bases lay outside the gene matches. The CDR3 sequence is 16 residues long. For the CDR3, the DNA is TGCGCCAGCAGACAAGGGGAGGGACAGGGGTCTCGCGAGCAGTACTTC. Residues: CASRQGEGQGSREQYF.

This chain joins TRBV18 and TRBJ2-1; TRBD2 matches 12 bases. The junction had 4 bases not matched to a gene; V was cut back by 2 bases and J by 2 bases. Per germline, CDR1 KGHSH and CDR2 LQKENI. The CDR3 consists of 17 residues. DNA of the CDR3: TGTGCCAGCTCACCAGGGACTAGCGGGCGAACCTACAATGAGCAGTTCTTC. As protein: CASSPGTSGRTYNEQFF.